This TCR beta chain came from a study of cytomegalovirus exposure and HLA in healthy donors. Study-level findings and limits: When the data were analyzed later, several of the most significant clusters appeared to be linked to common viral pathogens. A link between a missense DCLRE1C variant and TCR beta V- and J-gene trimming emerged from a later analysis.

This clone was counted between two and nine times. Its antigen is currently unknown. Both 60 Vbeta primers and 13 Jbeta primers went into the PCR. Sequenced by immunoSEQ multiplex PCR; TCRdb stores in-frame clones only, minus some. The data contain around 120,000 clones, around 79% of them seen just once; the ten biggest clones take up 4% to 5%. The study sampled nominally healthy donors, though unrecorded immune exposures were likely. V trimming: 0 bases; J trimming: 6 bases; junction bases outside the gene matches: 5. The CDR3 is made up of 15 amino acids. Germline V gene lookup returns CDR1 KGHSH and CDR2 LQKENI.

Sequenced material: PBMCs. This receptor was obtained from a woman between 35 and 50 years old in good health and CMV-seronegative. V usage is TRBV18 and J usage is TRBJ2-5; 9 bases are shared with TRBD2. Written as DNA, the CDR3 is TGTGCCAGCTCACCACCGGATAGCGGGGGAAAGACCCAGTACTTC. Its protein is CASSPPDSGGKTQYF. Variable domain in full (rest from reference TRBV18 and TRBJ2-5): NAGVMQNPRHLVRRRGQEARLRCSPMKGHSHVYWYRQLPEEGLKFMVYLQKENIIDESGMPKERFSAEFPKEGPSILRIQQVVRGDSAAYFCASSPPDSGGKTQYFGPGTRLLVL.